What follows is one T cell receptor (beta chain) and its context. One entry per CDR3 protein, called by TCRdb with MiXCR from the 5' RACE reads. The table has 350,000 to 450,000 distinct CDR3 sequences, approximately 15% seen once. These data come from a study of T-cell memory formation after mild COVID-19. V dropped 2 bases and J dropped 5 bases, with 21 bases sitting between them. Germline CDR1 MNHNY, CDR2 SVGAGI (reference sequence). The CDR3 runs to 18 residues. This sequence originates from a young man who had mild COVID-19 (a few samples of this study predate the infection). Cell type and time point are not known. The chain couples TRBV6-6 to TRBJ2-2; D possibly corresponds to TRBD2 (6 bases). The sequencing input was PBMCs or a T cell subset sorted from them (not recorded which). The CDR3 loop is CASSYPRLGGVATGELFF. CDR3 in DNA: TGTGCCAGCAGTTACCCCCGACTAGGCGGGGTGGCGACCGGGGAGCTGTTTTTT.